This T cell receptor beta chain was documented in a study of blood T cell repertoires in COVID-19. The CDR3 consists of 14 residues. Trimming pared 5 bases from V and 4 bases from J, leaving 14 bases between. Germline loops: CDR1 SGHTA, CDR2 FQGNSA. Clones were read by immunoSEQ multiplex PCR, and TCRdb kept only the in-frame ones, dropping some. This sample has about 150,000 clones, with approximately 82% found just once. The receptor was isolated from a woman in her fifties or sixties with acute or convalescent COVID-19. The chain recombines TRBV7-2 with TRBJ1-1; a weak D match, TRBD1 (5 bases). The sample was peripheral blood. CDR3 protein: CASSPMQGVTEAFF. The CDR3 coding sequence is TGTGCCAGCAGCCCTATGCAGGGTGTCACTGAAGCTTTCTTT.